This T cell receptor beta chain was sequenced for a study of blood T cell repertoires in COVID-19. The wider study: COVID-19 samples, acute and convalescent, were from the United States, Italy and Spain. T cells, B-cell-depleted T cells, or PBMCs supplied cDNA or gDNA.

The CDR3 is 15 amino acids. V dropped 5 bases and J dropped 4; count of bases not matched to a gene: 6. Germline V gene data show CDR1 as SEHNR and CDR2 as FQNEAQ (reference sequence). In the authors' workflow: Scientists estimated how many nucleated cells there were by amplifying reference gene primers. Some clones are missing from TCRdb's copy, which holds only in-frame ones; the method was immunoSEQ multiplex PCR. V and J calls and clone size are those listed in that table; D and trimming were worked out from the DNA. Altogether about 37,000 clones are present, 80% to 90% being singletons, with the ten largest covering over 9%.

This chain links TRBV7-9 with TRBJ1-2; 11 bases agree with TRBD1. The sequenced sample consisted of peripheral blood. The receptor was derived from a human donor in a cohort sampled during active COVID-19. CDR3 protein: CASSLGQGVFYGYTF. CDR3 in DNA: TGTGCCAGCAGCCTGGGACAGGGGGTATTCTATGGCTACACCTTC.